This entry is about one TCR beta chain. CDR3 length: 15 residues. The germline gives CDR1 LGHNA, CDR2 YNFKEQ. V lost 1 base to trimming and J lost 0 bases; unmatched junction nucleotides: 3. The data belong to a study of blood T cell repertoires in COVID-19. The table came from immunoSEQ multiplex PCR; TCRdb's copy has only in-frame clones and leaves some out. Among 55,000 to 65,000 clones, 70% to 90% were seen once, and the ten largest hold around 6.9%. Sample: peripheral blood. This receptor was identified in a man between 60 and 75 years old with active or convalescent COVID-19. The chain combines TRBV4-2 with TRBJ2-7; 7 bases fit TRBD1. The CDR3 DNA reads as TGTGCCAGCAGCCAAGTCTGGGACAGCTCCTACGAGCAGTACTTC. As protein: CASSQVWDSSYEQYF.